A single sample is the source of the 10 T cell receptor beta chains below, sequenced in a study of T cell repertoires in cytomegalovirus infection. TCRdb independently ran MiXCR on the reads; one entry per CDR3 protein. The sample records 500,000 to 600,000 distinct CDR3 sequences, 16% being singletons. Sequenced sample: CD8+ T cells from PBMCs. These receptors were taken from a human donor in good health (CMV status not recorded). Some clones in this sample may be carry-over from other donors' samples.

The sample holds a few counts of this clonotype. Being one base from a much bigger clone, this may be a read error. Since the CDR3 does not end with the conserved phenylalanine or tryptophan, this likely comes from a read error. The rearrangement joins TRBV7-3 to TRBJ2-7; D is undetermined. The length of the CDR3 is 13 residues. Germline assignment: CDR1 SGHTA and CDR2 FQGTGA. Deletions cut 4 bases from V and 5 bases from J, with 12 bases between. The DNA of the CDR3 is TGTGCCAGCAGCTCCTCCCCCTTCCACGAGCAGTACTTA. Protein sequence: CASSSSPFHEQYL.

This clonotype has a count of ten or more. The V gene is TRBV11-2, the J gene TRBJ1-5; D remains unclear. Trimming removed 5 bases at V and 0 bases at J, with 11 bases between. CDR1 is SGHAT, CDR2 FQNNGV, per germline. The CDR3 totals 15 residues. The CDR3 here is CASSPEGNSNQPQHF. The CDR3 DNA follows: TGTGCCAGCAGCCCGGAGGGCAATAGCAATCAGCCCCAGCATTTT.

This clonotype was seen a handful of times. The CDR3 DNA follows: TGTGCCAGCAGCCCCCGGACAGCTCAAGCCACTGAAGCTTTCTTT. This sequence encodes CASSPRTAQATEAFF. The V call is TRBV7-9, the J call TRBJ1-1, with a possible D match to TRBD1 (6 bases). Trimming stripped 5 bases from V and 4 bases from J, with 17 bases between. The germline CDR1 and CDR2 sequences are SEHNR and FQNEAQ (reference sequence). CDR3 length: 15 amino acids.

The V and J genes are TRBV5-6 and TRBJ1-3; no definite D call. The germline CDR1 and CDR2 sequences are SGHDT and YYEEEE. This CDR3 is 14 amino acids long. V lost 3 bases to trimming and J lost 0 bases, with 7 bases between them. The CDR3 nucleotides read TGTGCCAGCAGCTGGGGTCTCTCTGGAAACACCATATATTTT. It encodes CASSWGLSGNTIYF. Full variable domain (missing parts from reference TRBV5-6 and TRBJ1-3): DAGVTQSPTHLIKTRGQQVTLRCSPKSGHDTVSWYQQALGQGPQFIFQYYEEEERQRGNFPDRFSGHQFPNYSSELNVNALLLGDSALYLCASSWGLSGNTIYFGEGSWLTVV.

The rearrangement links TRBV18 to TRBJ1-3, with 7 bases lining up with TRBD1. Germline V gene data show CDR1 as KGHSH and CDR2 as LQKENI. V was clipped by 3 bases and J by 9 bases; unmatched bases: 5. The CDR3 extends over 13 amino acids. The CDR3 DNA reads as TGTGCCAGCTCACCCGGACAGGATATCACCATATATTTT. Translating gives CASSPGQDITIYF. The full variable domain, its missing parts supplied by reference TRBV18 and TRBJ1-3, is NAGVMQNPRHLVRRRGQEARLRCSPMKGHSHVYWYRQLPEEGLKFMVYLQKENIIDESGMPKERFSAEFPKEGPSILRIQQVVRGDSAAYFCASSPGQDITIYFGEGSWLTVV.

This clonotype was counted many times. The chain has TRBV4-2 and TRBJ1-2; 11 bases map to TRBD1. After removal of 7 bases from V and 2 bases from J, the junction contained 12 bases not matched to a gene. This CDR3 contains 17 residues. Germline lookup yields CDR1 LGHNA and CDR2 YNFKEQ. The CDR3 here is CASTSGTGGPINYGYTF. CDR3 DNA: TGTGCCAGCACGTCCGGGACAGGGGGACCTATCAACTATGGCTACACCTTC.

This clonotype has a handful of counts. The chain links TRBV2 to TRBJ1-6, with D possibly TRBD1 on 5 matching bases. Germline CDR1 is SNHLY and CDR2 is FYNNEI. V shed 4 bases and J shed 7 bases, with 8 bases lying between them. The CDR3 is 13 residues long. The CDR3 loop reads CASSVRGNSPLHF. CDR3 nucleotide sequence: TGTGCCAGCAGTGTAAGGGGAAATTCACCCCTCCACTTT.

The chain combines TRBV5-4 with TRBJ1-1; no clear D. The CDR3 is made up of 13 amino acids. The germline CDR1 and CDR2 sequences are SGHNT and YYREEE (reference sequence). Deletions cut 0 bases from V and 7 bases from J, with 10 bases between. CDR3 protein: CASSLAARYEAFF. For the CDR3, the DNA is TGTGCCAGCAGCTTGGCCGCTAGATATGAAGCTTTCTTT.

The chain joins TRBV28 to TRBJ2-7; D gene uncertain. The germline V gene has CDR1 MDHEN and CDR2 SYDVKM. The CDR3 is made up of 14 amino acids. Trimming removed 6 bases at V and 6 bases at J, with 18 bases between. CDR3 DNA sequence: TGTGCCAGCAGCTGGGTAACAGCAGGCGCCGAGCAGTACTTC. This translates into CASSWVTAGAEQYF.

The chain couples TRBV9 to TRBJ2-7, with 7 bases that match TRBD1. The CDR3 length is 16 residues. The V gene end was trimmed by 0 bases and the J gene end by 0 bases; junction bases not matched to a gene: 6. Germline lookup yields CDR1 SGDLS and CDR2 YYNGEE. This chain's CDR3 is CASSVARDSSSYEQYF. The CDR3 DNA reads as TGTGCCAGCAGCGTAGCCCGGGACAGCAGCTCCTACGAGCAGTACTTC.